This T cell receptor beta chain was profiled in a study of Graves' ophthalmopathy and Graves' hyperthyroidism. CDR3 length equals 15 residues. CDR1 and CDR2 (germline): MGHRA, YSYEKL. V lost 5 bases to trimming and J lost 4 bases; unmatched junction nucleotides: 7. This clonotype has more than one count but fewer than ten. TCR beta CDR3 amplification used RNA transcripts. First-round RT-PCR relied on HTBI primers, and a second-round multiplex PCR came next. One entry per CDR3 protein results from TCRdb running MiXCR on the multiplex PCR reads. The sample yields about 620,000 distinct CDR3 sequences, about 24% seen once.

The sample comprised peripheral blood. The sequence was obtained from a young woman with stable Graves' hyperthyroidism. Some clones in this sample may be carry-over from other donors' samples. The chain carries TRBV4-1 and TRBJ1-5; 8 nucleotides align to TRBD1. As DNA, the CDR3 is TGCGCCAGCAGCGATTGGACAGGGAGGAATCAGCCCCAGCATTTT. Translated: CASSDWTGRNQPQHF.